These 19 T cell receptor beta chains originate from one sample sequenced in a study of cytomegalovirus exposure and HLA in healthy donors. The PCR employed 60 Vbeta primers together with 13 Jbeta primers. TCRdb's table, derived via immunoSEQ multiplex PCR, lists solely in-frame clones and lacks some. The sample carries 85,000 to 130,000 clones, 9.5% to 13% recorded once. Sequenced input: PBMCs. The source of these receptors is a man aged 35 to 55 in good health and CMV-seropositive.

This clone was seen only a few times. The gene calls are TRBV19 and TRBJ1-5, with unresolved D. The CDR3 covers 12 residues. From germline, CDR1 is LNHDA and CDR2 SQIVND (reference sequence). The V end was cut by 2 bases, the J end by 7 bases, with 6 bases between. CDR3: CASSISVQPQHF. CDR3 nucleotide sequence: TGTGCCAGTAGTATATCCGTACAGCCCCAGCATTTT.

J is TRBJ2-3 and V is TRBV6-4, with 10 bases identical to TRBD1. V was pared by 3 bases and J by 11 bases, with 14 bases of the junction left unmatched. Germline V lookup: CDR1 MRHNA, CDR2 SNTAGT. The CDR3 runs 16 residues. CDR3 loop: CASSETPGTGEERQYF. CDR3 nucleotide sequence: TGTGCCAGCAGTGAAACCCCCGGGACAGGGGAGGAGAGGCAGTATTTT.

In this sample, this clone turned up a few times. The CDR3 DNA sequence: TGTGCCACCGGCTACGAGCAGTACTTC. Protein product: CATGYEQYF. V usage is TRBV7-9 and J usage is TRBJ2-7, with D unclear. This CDR3 has 9 residues. The V end lost 10 bases, the J end lost 3 bases, and 4 bases lay between the germline ends. Germline V gene lookup returns CDR1 SEHNR and CDR2 FQNEAQ (reference sequence).

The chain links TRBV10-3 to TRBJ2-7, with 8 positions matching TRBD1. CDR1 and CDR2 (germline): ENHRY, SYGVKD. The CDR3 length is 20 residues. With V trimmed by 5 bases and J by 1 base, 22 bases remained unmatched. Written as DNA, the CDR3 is TGTGCCATCAGTCTTCTACGGATTGTCCGGGACAGGAGCGTATCCTACGAGCAGTACTTC. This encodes CAISLLRIVRDRSVSYEQYF.

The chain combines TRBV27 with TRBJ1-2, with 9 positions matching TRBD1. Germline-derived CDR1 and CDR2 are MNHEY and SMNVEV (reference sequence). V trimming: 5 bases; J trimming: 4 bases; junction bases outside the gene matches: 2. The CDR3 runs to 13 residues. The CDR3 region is CASSRQGVYGYTF. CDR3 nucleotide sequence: TGTGCCAGCAGTCGACAGGGGGTCTATGGCTACACCTTC.

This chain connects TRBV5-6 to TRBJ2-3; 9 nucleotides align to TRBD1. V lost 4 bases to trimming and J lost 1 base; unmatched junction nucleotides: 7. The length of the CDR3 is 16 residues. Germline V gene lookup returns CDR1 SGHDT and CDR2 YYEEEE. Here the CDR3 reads CASSPSGTGRTDTQYF. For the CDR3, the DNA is TGTGCCAGCAGCCCCTCCGGGACAGGGCGCACAGATACGCAGTATTTT.

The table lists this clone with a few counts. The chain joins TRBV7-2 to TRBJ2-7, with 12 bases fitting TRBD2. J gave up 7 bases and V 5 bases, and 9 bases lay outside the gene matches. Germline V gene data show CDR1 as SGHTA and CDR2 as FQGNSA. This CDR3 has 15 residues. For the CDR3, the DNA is TGTGCCAGCAGCCAAAATATCGGGACTAGCGGGGAGCAGTACTTC. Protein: CASSQNIGTSGEQYF.

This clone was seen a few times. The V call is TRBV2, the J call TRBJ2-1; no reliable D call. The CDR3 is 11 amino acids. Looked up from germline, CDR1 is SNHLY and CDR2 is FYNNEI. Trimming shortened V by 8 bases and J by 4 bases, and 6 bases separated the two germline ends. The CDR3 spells CASSGYNEQFF. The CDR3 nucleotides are TGTGCCAGCTCAGGATACAATGAGCAGTTCTTC.

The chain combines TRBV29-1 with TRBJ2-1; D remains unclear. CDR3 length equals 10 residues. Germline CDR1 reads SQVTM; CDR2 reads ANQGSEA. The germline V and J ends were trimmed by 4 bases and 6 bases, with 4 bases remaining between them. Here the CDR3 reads CSVGGNEQFF. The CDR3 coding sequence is TGCAGCGTTGGAGGCAATGAGCAGTTCTTC.

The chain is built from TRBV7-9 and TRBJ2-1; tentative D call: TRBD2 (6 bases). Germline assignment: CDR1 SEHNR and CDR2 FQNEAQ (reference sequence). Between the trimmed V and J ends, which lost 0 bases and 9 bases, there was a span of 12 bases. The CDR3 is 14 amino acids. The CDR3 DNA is TGTGCCAGCAGCTTAGCAGATATCGGGGGTGAGCAGTTCTTC. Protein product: CASSLADIGGEQFF.

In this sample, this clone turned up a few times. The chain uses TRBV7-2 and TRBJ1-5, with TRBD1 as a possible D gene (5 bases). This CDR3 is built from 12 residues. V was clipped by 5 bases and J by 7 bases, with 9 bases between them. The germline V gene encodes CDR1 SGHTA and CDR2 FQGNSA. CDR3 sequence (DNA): TGTGCCAGCAGCACACGGGGGCAGCCCCAGCATTTT. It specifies CASSTRGQPQHF.

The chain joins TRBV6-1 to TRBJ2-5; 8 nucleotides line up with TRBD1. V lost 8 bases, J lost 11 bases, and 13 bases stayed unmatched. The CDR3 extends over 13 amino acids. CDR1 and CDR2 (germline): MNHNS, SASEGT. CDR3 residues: CASGVGQGEEQYF. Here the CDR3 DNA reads TGTGCCAGCGGGGTAGGACAGGGCGAAGAGCAGTACTTC.

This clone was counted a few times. DNA for the CDR3: TGTGCCAGCGTGGAGGGTTCCTACAATGAGCAGTTCTTC. Translation: CASVEGSYNEQFF. The chain couples TRBV2 to TRBJ2-1; tentatively, D is TRBD2 (6 bases). This CDR3 spans 13 amino acids. The germline CDR1 and CDR2 sequences are SNHLY and FYNNEI. The V end was cut by 8 bases, the J end by 1 base, with 9 bases between. Supplemented by reference TRBV2 and TRBJ2-1, the full variable domain reads EPEVTQTPSHQVTQMGQEVILRCVPISNHLYFYWYRQILGQKVEFLVSFYNNEISEKSEIFDDQFSVERPDGSNFTLKIRSTKLEDSAMYFCASVEGSYNEQFFGPGTRLTVL.

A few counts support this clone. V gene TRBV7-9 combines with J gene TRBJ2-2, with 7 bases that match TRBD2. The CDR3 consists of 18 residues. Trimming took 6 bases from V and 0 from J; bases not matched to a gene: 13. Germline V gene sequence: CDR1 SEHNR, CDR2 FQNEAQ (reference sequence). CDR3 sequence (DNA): TGTGCCAGCAGATCCCCGCCTAGACGGGAGGCGAACACCGGGGAGCTGTTTTTT. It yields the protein CASRSPPRREANTGELFF.

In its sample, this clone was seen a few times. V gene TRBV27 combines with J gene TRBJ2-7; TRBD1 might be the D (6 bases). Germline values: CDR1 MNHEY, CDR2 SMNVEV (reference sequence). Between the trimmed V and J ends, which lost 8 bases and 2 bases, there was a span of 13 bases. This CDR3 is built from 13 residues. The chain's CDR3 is CASGQGIPYEQYF. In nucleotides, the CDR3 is TGTGCCAGCGGTCAGGGGATTCCCTACGAGCAGTACTTC.

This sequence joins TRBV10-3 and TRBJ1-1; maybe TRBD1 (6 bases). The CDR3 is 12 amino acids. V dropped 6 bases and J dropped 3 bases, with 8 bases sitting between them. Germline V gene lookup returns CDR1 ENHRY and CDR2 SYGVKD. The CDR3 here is CAIRGADTEAFF. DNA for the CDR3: TGTGCCATCAGGGGGGCGGACACTGAAGCTTTCTTT.

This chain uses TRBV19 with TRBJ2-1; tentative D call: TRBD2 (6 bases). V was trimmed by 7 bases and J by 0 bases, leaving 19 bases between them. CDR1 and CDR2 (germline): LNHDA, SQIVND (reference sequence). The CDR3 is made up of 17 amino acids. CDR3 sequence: CASKRERRDSSYNEQFF. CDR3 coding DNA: TGTGCCAGTAAGAGGGAACGGAGGGACTCCTCCTACAATGAGCAGTTCTTC.

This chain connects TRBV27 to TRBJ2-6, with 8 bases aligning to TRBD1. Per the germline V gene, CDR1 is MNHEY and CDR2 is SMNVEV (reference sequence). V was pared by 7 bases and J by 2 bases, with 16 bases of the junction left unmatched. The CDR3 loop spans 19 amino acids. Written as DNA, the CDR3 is TGTGCCAGCACCTTAGGGGGCCCTCAGGGGGCGGCTGGGGCCAACGTCCTGACTTTC. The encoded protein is CASTLGGPQGAAGANVLTF. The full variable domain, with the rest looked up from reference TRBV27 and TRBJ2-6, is EAQVTQNPRYLITVTGKKLTVTCSQNMNHEYMSWYRQDPGLGLRQIYYSMNVEVTDKGDVPEGYKVSRKEKRNFPLILESPSPNQTSLYFCASTLGGPQGAAGANVLTFGAGSRLTVL.

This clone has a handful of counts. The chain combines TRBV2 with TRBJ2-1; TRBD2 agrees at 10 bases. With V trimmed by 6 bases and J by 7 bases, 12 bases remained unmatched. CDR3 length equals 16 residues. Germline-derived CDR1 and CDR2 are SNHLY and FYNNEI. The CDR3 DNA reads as TGTGCCAGCAGCCCCCGGACTAGCGGAAGGGGGAATGAGCAGTTCTTC. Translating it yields CASSPRTSGRGNEQFF.